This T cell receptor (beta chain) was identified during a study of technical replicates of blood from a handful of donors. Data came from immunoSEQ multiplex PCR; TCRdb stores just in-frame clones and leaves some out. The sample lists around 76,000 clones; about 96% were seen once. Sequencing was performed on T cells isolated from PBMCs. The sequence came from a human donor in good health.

The CDR3 nucleotides read TGTGCCAGCAGCAAAGCGGGGACTAGCGGGAGGGTGGGAGAGCAGTACTTC. As protein: CASSKAGTSGRVGEQYF. The gene calls are TRBV21-1 and TRBJ2-7; the table's D gene call, TRBD2, was not cross checked with the DNA. TRBV21-1 is a pseudogene. The CDR3 spans 17 residues.